Following are 18 T cell receptor beta chains from one sample sequenced in a study of T cell responses to AZD1222 COVID-19 vaccine. Here immunoSEQ multiplex PCR was the method, and the copy in TCRdb shows in-frame clones only, minus some. The sample contains about 150,000 clones, roughly nine tenths of which appear only once. The sample here was peripheral blood, taken on day 0 of AZD1222 vaccination. The receptors come from an adult in good health.

The chain employs TRBV30 and TRBJ1-1; the D gene is possibly TRBD1 (6 bases). This CDR3 has 14 amino acids. The germline V gene has CDR1 GTSNPN and CDR2 SVGIG (reference sequence). Deletions cut 0 bases from V and 4 bases from J, with 12 bases between. CDR3 in DNA: TGTGCCTGGAGTGTAACAGGGAGTGGCACTGAAGCTTTCTTT. It translates to CAWSVTGSGTEAFF.

The J gene is TRBJ1-3, the V gene TRBV7-2; D unresolved. Germline V lookup: CDR1 SGHTA, CDR2 FQGNSA. Trimming removed 0 bases from V and 4 bases from J, with 7 bases in between. The CDR3 sequence is 14 residues long. CDR3 loop: CASSLAQRGNTIYF. The CDR3 coding sequence is TGTGCCAGCAGCTTAGCCCAACGGGGAAACACCATATATTTT. The full variable domain, completed using reference TRBV7-2 and TRBJ1-3, is GAGVSQSPSNKVTEKGKDVELRCDPISGHTALYWYRQSLGQGLEFLIYFQGNSAPDKSGLPSDRFSAERTGGSVSTLTIQRTQQEDSAVYLCASSLAQRGNTIYFGEGSWLTVV.

CDR3 loop: CAWDRAGGEKLFF. The CDR3 bases are TGTGCCTGGGACAGGGCCGGAGGTGAAAAACTGTTTTTT. The gene calls are TRBV30 and TRBJ1-4; 7 bases align to TRBD1. The V segment lost 5 bases and the J segment 7 bases; nucleotides outside the gene matches: 7. The length of the CDR3 is 13 residues. The germline CDR1 and CDR2 sequences are GTSNPN and SVGIG (reference sequence). Full variable domain (missing parts from reference TRBV30 and TRBJ1-4): SQTIHQWPATLVQPVGSPLSLECTVEGTSNPNLYWYRQAAGRGLQLLFYSVGIGQISSEVPQNLSASRPQDRQFILSSKKLLLSDSGFYLCAWDRAGGEKLFFGSGTQLSVL.

The V and J genes are TRBV7-2 and TRBJ2-1; 10 nucleotides agree with TRBD1. The CDR3 consists of 15 residues. V was clipped by 5 bases and J by 12 bases; unmatched bases: 13. The germline V gene has CDR1 SGHTA and CDR2 FQGNSA. CDR3 loop: CASSHSGTGDFGQFF. In DNA, the CDR3 is TGTGCCAGCAGCCACTCCGGGACAGGGGACTTTGGGCAGTTCTTC.

The genes are TRBV5-1 and TRBJ1-6; tentative D call: TRBD1 (5 bases). There are 15 residues in the CDR3. The V and J ends lost 2 bases and 9 bases respectively, with 15 bases between them. Looked up from germline, CDR1 is SGHRS and CDR2 is YFSETQ. The CDR3 DNA is TGCGCCAGCAGCTTCCGGGACGCTAACGGTTCACCCCTCCACTTT. Its translation is CASSFRDANGSPLHF.

This clone was found a few times. The chain carries TRBV19 and TRBJ1-5; D gene unclear. CDR1 is LNHDA, CDR2 SQIVND, per germline (reference sequence). Deletions cut 2 bases from V and 6 bases from J, with 11 bases between. This CDR3 spans 14 amino acids. The CDR3 loop is CASSISEGVQPQHF. Written as DNA, the CDR3 is TGTGCCAGTAGTATATCGGAAGGTGTTCAGCCCCAGCATTTT. The whole variable domain, filled in from reference TRBV19 and TRBJ1-5, reads DGGITQSPKYLFRKEGQNVTLSCEQNLNHDAMYWYRQDPGQGLRLIYYSQIVNDFQKGDIAEGYSVSREKKESFPLTVTSAQKNPTAFYLCASSISEGVQPQHFGDGTRLSIL.

Written as DNA, the CDR3 is TGTGCCTGGAGTGGGGCAGGGAGCTACGAGGGCCGTCAGCCCCAGCATTTT. Protein sequence: CAWSGAGSYEGRQPQHF. The V and J genes are TRBV30 and TRBJ1-5, with a tentative D call TRBD1 (5 bases). V lost 1 base, J lost 6 bases, and 22 bases lay in between. Germline V CDR1 and CDR2: GTSNPN, SVGIG (reference sequence). The CDR3 totals 17 residues.

The rearrangement joins TRBV2 to TRBJ1-1; 9 bases fit TRBD1. The CDR3 covers 17 residues. Trimming removed 10 bases from V and 1 base from J; junction bases left unmatched: 16. The germline CDR1 and CDR2 sequences are SNHLY and FYNNEI. CDR3 sequence (DNA): TGTGCCACCTACCCCGGCAGGACAGGGGTCAAGAACACTGAAGCTTTCTTT. This gives the protein CATYPGRTGVKNTEAFF.

The chain carries TRBV14 and TRBJ2-1; 9 bases are shared with TRBD2. V lost 0 bases to trimming and J lost 2 bases; unmatched junction nucleotides: 14. The CDR3 sequence is 20 residues long. Germline V gene lookup returns CDR1 SGHDN and CDR2 FVKESK. This CDR3 reads CASSQDDRASGKFPYNEQFF. The CDR3 nucleotides are TGTGCCAGCAGCCAAGATGACCGGGCTAGCGGGAAGTTTCCCTACAATGAGCAGTTCTTC.

This clone has a single count. J is TRBJ2-2 and V is TRBV7-2; D is possibly TRBD2 (6 bases). The V gene's germline CDR1 is SGHTA and CDR2 FQGNSA. The V end was cut by 4 bases, the J end by 4 bases, with 16 bases between. There are 16 residues in the CDR3. CDR3 region: CASSSGGGFSTGELFF. CDR3 nucleotide sequence: TGTGCCAGCAGCTCTGGTGGAGGGTTCTCCACCGGGGAGCTGTTTTTT.

V and J are TRBV28 and TRBJ2-7, with TRBD1 identical over 8 bases. The CDR3 covers 13 residues. Germline loops: CDR1 MDHEN, CDR2 SYDVKM. V dropped 2 bases and J dropped 4; count of bases not matched to a gene: 1. CDR3 coding DNA: TGTGCCAGCAGTTTAGGACAGGGATACGAGCAGTACTTC. Translated: CASSLGQGYEQYF.

J is TRBJ1-6 and V is TRBV30; 10 bases fit TRBD1. Germline V gene lookup returns CDR1 GTSNPN and CDR2 SVGIG (reference sequence). The CDR3 spans 13 residues. The junction had 5 bases not matched to a gene; V was cut back by 5 bases and J by 10 bases. The CDR3 DNA reads TGTGCCTGGGCTCGGGGACAGGGGTCACCCCTCCACTTT. This codes for CAWARGQGSPLHF.

The chain carries TRBV10-3 and TRBJ2-1; 10 bases match TRBD1. From germline, CDR1 is ENHRY and CDR2 SYGVKD. The length of the CDR3 is 14 residues. The junction had 1 base not matched to a gene; V was cut back by 3 bases and J by 5 bases. The CDR3 loop reads CAISDGTGDNEQFF. CDR3 sequence (DNA): TGTGCCATCAGTGATGGGACAGGGGACAATGAGCAGTTCTTC.

The rearrangement joins TRBV9 to TRBJ2-3, with 10 nucleotides matching TRBD2. The CDR3 is 14 residues long. Losses at the gene ends were 1 base for V and 5 bases for J; bases not matched to a gene: 1. Germline V gene sequence: CDR1 SGDLS, CDR2 YYNGEE. The CDR3 reads CASSVSGRGDTQYF. In nucleotides, the CDR3 is TGTGCCAGCAGCGTAAGCGGGAGGGGAGATACGCAGTATTTT.

The J gene is TRBJ1-4, the V gene TRBV18; D remains unclear. CDR1 and CDR2 (germline): KGHSH, LQKENI. The CDR3 covers 12 residues. With 6 bases removed from V and 7 bases from J, the gap between germline ends came to 9 bases. CDR3 in amino acids: CASSQSSEKLFF. The CDR3 DNA reads TGTGCCAGCTCGCAGAGCAGTGAAAAACTGTTTTTT.

The chain employs TRBV30 and TRBJ2-3, with 10 bases lining up with TRBD1. Trimming took 1 base from V and 14 from J; bases not matched to a gene: 3. The germline gives CDR1 GTSNPN, CDR2 SVGIG (reference sequence). CDR3 length: 11 amino acids. As DNA, the CDR3 is TGTGCCTGGAGTGGACAGGGGGCCGGGTATTTT. Translated: CAWSGQGAGYF. Full variable domain (rest looked up from reference TRBV30 and TRBJ2-3): SQTIHQWPATLVQPVGSPLSLECTVEGTSNPNLYWYRQAAGRGLQLLFYSVGIGQISSEVPQNLSASRPQDRQFILSSKKLLLSDSGFYLCAWSGQGAGYFGPGTRLTVL.

The genes are TRBV16 and TRBJ2-7; D perhaps matches TRBD1 (6 bases). The CDR3 runs 14 residues. Per the germline V gene, CDR1 is KGHSY and CDR2 is FQNENV. Trimming left V 4 bases short and J 2 bases short, with 12 bases between. In nucleotides, the CDR3 is TGTGCCAGCAGCCTAGCAACAGGGACCTACGAGCAGTACTTC. This sequence encodes CASSLATGTYEQYF.

Concerning this clone itself: The germline gene is not matched at one end of the junction; a read error may be the cause. J is TRBJ2-1 and V is TRBV19, with 7 bases lining up with TRBD1. This CDR3 is 15 amino acids long. Per the germline V gene, CDR1 is LNHDA and CDR2 is SQIVND (reference sequence). The CDR3 region has the DNA TGTGCCAGTAGTGACAGGGCCCTCTCCCACAATGAGCAGTTCTTC. It is translated as CASSDRALSHNEQFF.